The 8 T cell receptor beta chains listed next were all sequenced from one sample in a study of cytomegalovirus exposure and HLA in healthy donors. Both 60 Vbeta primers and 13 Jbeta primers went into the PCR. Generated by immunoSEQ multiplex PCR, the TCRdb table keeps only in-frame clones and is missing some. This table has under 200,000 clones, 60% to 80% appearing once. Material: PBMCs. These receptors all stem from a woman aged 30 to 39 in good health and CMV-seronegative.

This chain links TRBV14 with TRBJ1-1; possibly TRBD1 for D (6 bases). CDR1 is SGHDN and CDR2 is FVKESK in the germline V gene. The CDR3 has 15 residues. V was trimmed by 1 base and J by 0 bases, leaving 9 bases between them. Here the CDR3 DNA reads TGTGCCAGCAGCCAAGTCGGGACATTGAACACTGAAGCTTTCTTT. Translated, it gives CASSQVGTLNTEAFF.

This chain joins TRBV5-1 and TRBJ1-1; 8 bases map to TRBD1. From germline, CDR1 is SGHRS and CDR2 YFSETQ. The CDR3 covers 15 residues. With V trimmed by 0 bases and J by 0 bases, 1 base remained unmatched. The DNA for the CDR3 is TGCGCCAGCAGCTTGGGGGACAGGATGAACACTGAAGCTTTCTTT. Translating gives CASSLGDRMNTEAFF.

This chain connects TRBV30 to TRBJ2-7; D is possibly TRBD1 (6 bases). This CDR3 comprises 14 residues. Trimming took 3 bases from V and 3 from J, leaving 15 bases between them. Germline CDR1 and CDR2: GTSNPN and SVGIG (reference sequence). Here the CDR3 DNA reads TGTGCCTGGAGACTAGGGGACACCAACTACGAGCAGTACTTC. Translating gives CAWRLGDTNYEQYF.

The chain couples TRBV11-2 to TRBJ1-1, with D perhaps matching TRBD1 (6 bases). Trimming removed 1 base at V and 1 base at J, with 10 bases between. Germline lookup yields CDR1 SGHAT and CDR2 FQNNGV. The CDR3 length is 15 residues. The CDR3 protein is CASSLGGTPNTEAFF. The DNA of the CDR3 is TGTGCCAGCAGCTTAGGGGGGACACCGAACACTGAAGCTTTCTTT.

The CDR3 here is CASEAGTSGYNEQFF. The CDR3 coding sequence is TGTGCCAGCGAAGCCGGGACTAGCGGATACAATGAGCAGTTCTTC. This chain links TRBV2 with TRBJ2-1, with 11 bases fitting TRBD2. The V gene end was trimmed by 8 bases and the J gene end by 4 bases; junction bases not matched to a gene: 7. The length of the CDR3 is 15 residues. Looked up from germline, CDR1 is SNHLY and CDR2 is FYNNEI. Based on the CDR3 plus reference TRBV2 and TRBJ2-1, the full variable domain is EPEVTQTPSHQVTQMGQEVILRCVPISNHLYFYWYRQILGQKVEFLVSFYNNEISEKSEIFDDQFSVERPDGSNFTLKIRSTKLEDSAMYFCASEAGTSGYNEQFFGPGTRLTVL.

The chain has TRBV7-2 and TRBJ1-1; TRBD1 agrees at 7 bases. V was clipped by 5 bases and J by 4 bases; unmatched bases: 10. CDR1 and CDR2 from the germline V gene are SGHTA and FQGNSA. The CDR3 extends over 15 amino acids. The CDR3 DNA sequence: TGTGCCAGCAGCCCAGGGGGGATCCGGGGCACTGAAGCTTTCTTT. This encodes CASSPGGIRGTEAFF.

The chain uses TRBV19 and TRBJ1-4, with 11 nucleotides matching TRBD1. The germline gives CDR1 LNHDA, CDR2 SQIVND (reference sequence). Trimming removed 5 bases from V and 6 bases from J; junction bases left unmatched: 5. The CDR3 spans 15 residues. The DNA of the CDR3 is TGTGCCAGTAGTTCACCGGGACAGGGGGATGAAAAACTGTTTTTT. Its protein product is CASSSPGQGDEKLFF.

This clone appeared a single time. For the CDR3, the DNA is TGTGCCAGCAGCTCCGGGACAGGGAGAGGCGGGCATGAAAAACTGTTTTTT. It encodes CASSSGTGRGGHEKLFF. The chain recombines TRBV5-4 with TRBJ1-4, with 9 bases aligning to TRBD1. V trimming: 3 bases; J trimming: 6 bases; junction bases outside the gene matches: 12. The CDR3 extends over 17 amino acids. Germline CDR1 is SGHNT and CDR2 is YYREEE (reference sequence). The full variable domain, with the rest looked up from reference TRBV5-4 and TRBJ1-4, is ETGVTQSPTHLIKTRGQQVTLRCSSQSGHNTVSWYQQALGQGPQFIFQYYREEENGRGNFPPRFSGLQFPNYSSELNVNALELDDSALYLCASSSGTGRGGHEKLFFGSGTQLSVL.